This entry lists 18 T cell receptor beta chains sequenced from one sample in a study of T cells expressing NK-cell markers (dated by TCRdb to 2020 to 2021). The method was 5' RACE. The run used an Illumina HiSeq 2000. TCRdb reprocessed the reads, and each CDR3 protein sequence is entered once, without DNA. The table for this sample records a few hundred thousand distinct CDR3 sequences. Clones ranked in the top ten supply over 1.1% of the sample. The specimen sequenced was blood T cells: a sorted CD56 or NKG2C T cell subset, CD4+ or CD8+ T cells, or bulk PBMC T cells (not recorded which). These receptors were collected from a woman aged 45-60 years in good health. Donor details come from another sample of the same person, matched by shared clones.

This chain connects TRBV29-1 to TRBJ1-2; TCRdb reports TRBD1, a call that lacks DNA to check it against. CDR1 and CDR2 from the germline V gene are SQVTM and ANQGSEA. This CDR3 is built from 13 residues. The CDR3 reads CSVGTGELYGYTF. Full variable domain (outside the CDR3, taken from reference TRBV29-1 and TRBJ1-2): SAVISQKPSRDICQRGTSLTIQCQVDSQVTMMFWYRQQPGQSLTLIATANQGSEATYESGFVIDKFPISRPNLTFSTLTVSNMSPEDSSIYLCSVGTGELYGYTFGSGTRLTVV.

This chain connects TRBV18 to TRBJ1-1. The CDR3 has 13 residues. The germline gives CDR1 KGHSH, CDR2 LQKENI. The CDR3 reads CASSQDQAAEAFF.

This chain links TRBV24-1 with TRBJ1-1; the D call of TRBD1 rests on TCRdb alone, since no DNA is present to check it. Germline V lookup: CDR1 KGHDR, CDR2 SFDVKD. The CDR3 contains 13 residues. This CDR3 reads CATSGDVNTEAFF.

This chain connects TRBV3-1 to TRBJ2-1. Germline CDR1 and CDR2: LGHDT and YNNKEL (reference sequence). This CDR3 is 13 amino acids long. The CDR3 loop is CASSPSRSNEQFF.

The chain employs TRBV5-1 and TRBJ1-1; with no DNA, the TCRdb D assignment of TRBD1 cannot be verified. CDR3 length: 17 residues. Germline V gives CDR1 SGHRS, CDR2 YFSETQ. CDR3 sequence reads: CASSLKGPGQGHTEAFF. The variable domain in full, completed from reference TRBV5-1 and TRBJ1-1, reads KAGVTQTPRYLIKTRGQQVTLSCSPISGHRSVSWYQQTPGQGLQFLFEYFSETQRNKGNFPGRFSGRQFSNSRSEMNVSTLELGDSALYLCASSLKGPGQGHTEAFFGQGTRLTVV.

The chain uses TRBV5-1 and TRBJ1-1; as DNA is missing, the TRBD1 call by TCRdb cannot be tested. The CDR3 consists of 15 residues. Looked up from germline, CDR1 is SGHRS and CDR2 is YFSETQ. CDR3 residues: CASSFKGTANTEAFF.

The chain has TRBV29-1 and TRBJ2-7; no DNA is available, so the TRBD1 call from TCRdb remains unchecked. Germline lookup yields CDR1 SQVTM and CDR2 ANQGSEA. The CDR3 length is 13 residues. The CDR3 region is CSVALIGKGEQYF.

V and J are TRBV3-1 and TRBJ2-4. CDR3 length equals 16 residues. The germline CDR1 and CDR2 sequences are LGHDT and YNNKEL (reference sequence). This CDR3 reads CASSQVQTRKEDIQYF. The full variable domain, its missing parts supplied by reference TRBV3-1 and TRBJ2-4, is DTAVSQTPKYLVTQMGNDKSIKCEQNLGHDTMYWYKQDSKKFLKIMFSYNNKELIINETVPNRFSPKSPDKAHLNLHINSLELGDSAVYFCASSQVQTRKEDIQYFGAGTRLSVL.

This chain uses TRBV9 with TRBJ1-1; TCRdb returns TRBD1, unconfirmable since there is no DNA. The V gene's germline CDR1 is SGDLS and CDR2 YYNGEE. This CDR3 comprises 17 residues. The CDR3 protein is CASSPLGGRGMNTEAFF. The complete variable domain, with remaining parts taken from reference TRBV9 and TRBJ1-1, reads DSGVTQTPKHLITATGQRVTLRCSPRSGDLSVYWYQQSLDQGLQFLIQYYNGEERAKGNILERFSAQQFPDLHSELNLSSLELGDSALYFCASSPLGGRGMNTEAFFGQGTRLTVV.

The chain employs TRBV28 and TRBJ2-7; TCRdb's assignment of TRBD2 cannot be checked, as there is no DNA. The CDR3 runs to 18 residues. Germline CDR1 reads MDHEN; CDR2 reads SYDVKM. The chain's CDR3 is CASSFPGLVNNGAYEQYF. Filled out from reference TRBV28 and TRBJ2-7, the complete variable domain reads DVKVTQSSRYLVKRTGEKVFLECVQDMDHENMFWYRQDPGLGLRLIYFSYDVKMKEKGDIPEGYSVSREKKERFSLILESASTNQTSMYLCASSFPGLVNNGAYEQYFGPGTRLTVT.

The chain combines TRBV7-9 with TRBJ2-7; absent DNA, TCRdb's TRBD2 call cannot be checked. In germline, CDR1 is SEHNR, CDR2 FQNEAQ (reference sequence). The CDR3 extends over 15 amino acids. The CDR3: CASSLAGTSGTEQYF.

The V call is TRBV12-3 or TRBV12-4, the J call TRBJ2-1; the D call from TCRdb, TRBD2, cannot be confirmed without DNA. The CDR3 runs 14 residues. CDR3: CAISRLAGYNEQFF.

The chain employs TRBV11-3 and TRBJ2-2; the D call from TCRdb, TRBD1, cannot be confirmed without DNA. Germline V gene sequence: CDR1 SGHNT, CDR2 YENEEA. This CDR3 region has 15 residues. CDR3 amino acids: CASSFIGQGTGELFF.

V usage is TRBV5-1 and J usage is TRBJ2-6. Germline CDR1 and CDR2: SGHRS and YFSETQ. The CDR3 sequence is 17 residues long. The CDR3 is CASSEDRYRSGANVLTF.

V usage is TRBV5-1 and J usage is TRBJ2-1; the TCRdb D gene call, TRBD2, has no DNA to confirm it. Germline CDR1 reads SGHRS; CDR2 reads YFSETQ. This CDR3 has 17 amino acids. Here the CDR3 reads CASSFLSGLAPYNEQFF.

The chain joins TRBV20-1 to TRBJ2-6; TCRdb selects TRBD1, and the lack of DNA leaves this call unchecked. Germline lookup yields CDR1 DFQATT and CDR2 SNEGSKA (reference sequence). CDR3 length equals 15 residues. The CDR3 protein is CSASVQGGGANVLTF.

The gene calls are TRBV18 and TRBJ1-2; the D call from TCRdb, TRBD1, cannot be confirmed without DNA. Looked up from germline, CDR1 is KGHSH and CDR2 is LQKENI. The CDR3 is 13 residues long. The CDR3 here is CASTRQGSDGYTF.

The CDR3 reads CSATDRGWADTQYF. The chain couples TRBV20-1 to TRBJ2-3; the D gene TCRdb calls, TRBD1, cannot be checked with no DNA. The CDR3 runs to 14 residues. Germline V lookup: CDR1 DFQATT, CDR2 SNEGSKA (reference sequence).